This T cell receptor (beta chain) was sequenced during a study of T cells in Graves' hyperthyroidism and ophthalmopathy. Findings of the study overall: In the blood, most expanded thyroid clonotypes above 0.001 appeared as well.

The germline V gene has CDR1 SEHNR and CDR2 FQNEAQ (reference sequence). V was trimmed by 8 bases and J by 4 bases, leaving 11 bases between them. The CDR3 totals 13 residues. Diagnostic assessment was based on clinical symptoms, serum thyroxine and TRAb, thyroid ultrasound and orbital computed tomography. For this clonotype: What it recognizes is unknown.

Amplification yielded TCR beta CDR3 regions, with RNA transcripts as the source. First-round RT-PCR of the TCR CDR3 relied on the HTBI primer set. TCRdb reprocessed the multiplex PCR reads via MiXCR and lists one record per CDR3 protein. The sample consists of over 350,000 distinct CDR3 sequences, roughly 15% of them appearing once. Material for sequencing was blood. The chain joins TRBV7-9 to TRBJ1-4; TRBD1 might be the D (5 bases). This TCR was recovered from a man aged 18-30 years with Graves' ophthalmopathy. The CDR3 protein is CASQRGGNEKLFF. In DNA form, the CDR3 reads TGTGCCAGCCAACGGGGCGGTAATGAAAAACTGTTTTTT.